Each of the 23 T cell receptor beta chains below was sequenced from the same sample in a study of CD8+ T cells in alopecia areata. This sample's treatment: oral pan-JAK inhibitor, 5-10 mg twice daily. Following extraction, RNA underwent reverse transcription to cDNA, which served as the sequencing template. This table comes from immunoSEQ multiplex PCR, and its TCRdb copy is limited to in-frame clones, with some not included. The sample carries about 120,000 clones, 50% to 75% recorded once. The specimen was CD8+ T cells sorted from blood, collected at week 24, from a patient treated with tofacitinib. The receptor set was obtained from a human donor with alopecia areata.

The rearrangement links TRBV27 to TRBJ1-6, with unresolved D. Germline V gives CDR1 MNHEY, CDR2 SMNVEV (reference sequence). Deletions cut 2 bases from V and 8 bases from J, with 10 bases between. The CDR3 is 14 residues long. CDR3 loop: CASSLTGFHSPLHF. CDR3 nucleotides: TGTGCCAGCAGTTTAACGGGCTTTCATTCACCCCTCCACTTT.

Here the CDR3 reads CASRDRAVYGYTF. The CDR3 nucleotides are TGTGCCAGCAGAGACAGGGCTGTCTATGGCTACACCTTC. The gene calls are TRBV2 and TRBJ1-2; 7 bases agree with TRBD1. The ends lost 6 bases at V and 4 bases at J; junction bases unmatched: 5. The CDR3 loop spans 13 amino acids. Germline CDR1 SNHLY, CDR2 FYNNEI.

V usage is TRBV7-9 and J usage is TRBJ2-7, with 9 positions matching TRBD2. Germline V CDR1 and CDR2: SEHNR, FQNEAQ (reference sequence). With 3 bases clipped from V and 1 base from J, the junction kept 13 bases outside the gene matches. The CDR3 contains 18 residues. CDR3 bases: TGTGCCAGCAGCTTTAATGTGTTAAGGACTAGCGATTCCTACGAGCAGTACTTC. As protein: CASSFNVLRTSDSYEQYF.

This clone has a handful of counts. J is TRBJ2-5 and V is TRBV6-5; D is undetermined. The CDR3 consists of 13 residues. Between the trimmed V and J ends, which lost 5 bases and 5 bases, there was a span of 12 bases. Germline assignment: CDR1 MNHEY and CDR2 SVGAGI. In DNA, the CDR3 is TGTGCCAGCAGTGCACAGTACGCCGAGACCCAGTACTTC. Translation gives CASSAQYAETQYF.

V is TRBV10-3 and J is TRBJ2-7; TRBD1 agrees at 8 bases. In germline, CDR1 is ENHRY, CDR2 SYGVKD. V lost 8 bases and J lost 0; bases outside the gene matches: 3. This CDR3 region has 13 residues. The CDR3 here is CAIGDRSSYEQYF. The CDR3, as DNA: TGTGCCATCGGGGACAGGAGCTCCTACGAGCAGTACTTC.

To note about this clone: Additional DNA sequences in this sample encode the identical CDR3. J is TRBJ2-2 and V is TRBV5-6; D ambiguous. The CDR3 contains 11 residues. Trimming left V 3 bases short and J 5 bases short, with 2 bases between. Germline V gene data show CDR1 as SGHDT and CDR2 as YYEEEE. The CDR3 loop is CASSSTGELFF. The CDR3 DNA reads as TGTGCCAGCAGCTCAACCGGGGAGCTGTTTTTT.

The gene calls are TRBV29-1 and TRBJ1-1, with unresolved D. The V end lost 5 bases, the J end lost 7 bases, and 17 bases lay between the germline ends. Germline assignment: CDR1 SQVTM and CDR2 ANQGSEA. The CDR3 has 13 residues. CDR3 amino acids: CSVFGGVAGEAFF. As DNA, the CDR3 is TGCAGCGTTTTTGGCGGGGTCGCAGGTGAAGCTTTCTTT.

The V call is TRBV7-9, the J call TRBJ2-7; possibly TRBD2 for D (5 bases). Germline loops: CDR1 SEHNR, CDR2 FQNEAQ (reference sequence). This CDR3 has 17 residues. Trimming stripped 5 bases from V and 1 base from J, with 21 bases between. The DNA of the CDR3 is TGTGCCAGCAGCATCAGAAGAGGGTCCCGGTCTTCCTACGAGCAGTACTTC. It encodes CASSIRRGSRSSYEQYF.

Here the CDR3 DNA reads TGTGCCAGTTGTGAAACAGGGCAATGGGCAGATACGCAGTATTTT. Translation gives CASCETGQWADTQYF. The chain employs TRBV21-1 and TRBJ2-3; whether TRBD1, the table's D call, matches the DNA was not checked. TRBV21-1 is deemed a pseudogene. The length of the CDR3 is 15 residues.

This clone was seen ten or more times. This chain links TRBV28 with TRBJ1-2; the match to TRBD1 covers 7 bases. The CDR3 loop spans 12 amino acids. Trimming at V came to 3 bases and at J to 8 bases, leaving 3 bases not matched to a gene. CDR1 and CDR2 (germline): MDHEN, SYDVKM. CDR3 protein: CASSLTGSGYTF. CDR3 coding DNA: TGTGCCAGCAGTTTGACAGGGTCGGGCTACACCTTC.

The chain combines TRBV27 with TRBJ1-2; D uncertain. CDR3 length: 13 residues. Trimming removed 6 bases from V and 5 bases from J, with 13 bases in between. CDR1 and CDR2 (germline): MNHEY, SMNVEV (reference sequence). The CDR3 coding sequence is TGTGCCAGCAGCTGGACCCCCCTTTATGGCTACACCTTC. Translated, it gives CASSWTPLYGYTF.

There are a few counts of this clone. V and J are TRBV4-1 and TRBJ2-3; D gene unclear. Looked up from germline, CDR1 is MGHRA and CDR2 is YSYEKL. The CDR3 is made up of 15 amino acids. Between the trimmed V and J ends, which lost 2 bases and 1 base, there was a span of 10 bases. CDR3 nucleotides: TGCGCCAGCAGCCAAATCAGAGTTGGCACAGATACGCAGTATTTT. Translation: CASSQIRVGTDTQYF.

This clone appeared a few times. The gene calls are TRBV10-3 and TRBJ1-1; 7 bases map to TRBD1. Trimming at V came to 8 bases and at J to 1 base, leaving 4 bases not matched to a gene. This CDR3 has 13 amino acids. In germline, CDR1 is ENHRY, CDR2 SYGVKD. In nucleotides, the CDR3 is TGTGCCATCTTGAGGGGGCCGAACACTGAAGCTTTCTTT. This sequence encodes CAILRGPNTEAFF.

This clone was detected only once. This chain connects TRBV5-1 to TRBJ2-7, with D hard to call. Germline assignment: CDR1 SGHRS and CDR2 YFSETQ. The V end lost 0 bases, the J end lost 2 bases, and 6 bases lay between the germline ends. The CDR3 runs to 13 residues. CDR3 in DNA: TGCGCCAGCAGCTTGGACAGCCCCTACGAGCAGTACTTC. Protein: CASSLDSPYEQYF.

Comments on this clone: Its ends do not fully match the called genes, so a read error is possible. CDR3 coding DNA: TGTGCCAGCAGTGTACCGAGCACAGATACGCATTATTTT. Protein product: CASSVPSTDTHYF. The rearrangement joins TRBV6-1 to TRBJ2-3; D remains ambiguous. The CDR3 is made up of 13 amino acids. The V gene's germline CDR1 is MNHNS and CDR2 SASEGT.

This clone was detected only a few times. The chain couples TRBV30 to TRBJ2-1, with a tentative D call TRBD1 (6 bases). V was trimmed by 2 bases and J by 4 bases, leaving 15 bases between them. This CDR3 has 15 amino acids. Germline CDR1 and CDR2: GTSNPN and SVGIG (reference sequence). The CDR3 bases are TGTGCCTGGAGTCAACCCCGGGACAAATACAATGAGCAGTTCTTC. It translates to CAWSQPRDKYNEQFF. The entire variable domain, with the rest obtained from reference TRBV30 and TRBJ2-1, is as follows: SQTIHQWPATLVQPVGSPLSLECTVEGTSNPNLYWYRQAAGRGLQLLFYSVGIGQISSEVPQNLSASRPQDRQFILSSKKLLLSDSGFYLCAWSQPRDKYNEQFFGPGTRLTVL.

In its sample, this clone was seen once. The chain uses TRBV5-1 and TRBJ1-3; 12 bases fit TRBD1. The CDR3 extends over 17 amino acids. Germline V gene lookup returns CDR1 SGHRS and CDR2 YFSETQ. V dropped 2 bases and J dropped 9; count of bases not matched to a gene: 12. This CDR3 reads CASSFKPPGQGAGTIYF. The DNA for the CDR3 is TGCGCCAGCAGCTTTAAACCTCCGGGACAGGGGGCAGGCACCATATATTTT.

The table lists this clone with a count of one. The gene calls are TRBV7-9 and TRBJ2-3, with D maybe TRBD1 (5 bases). V lost 0 bases and J 5 bases, leaving 12 bases between the germline ends. Looked up from germline, CDR1 is SEHNR and CDR2 is FQNEAQ (reference sequence). This CDR3 is built from 15 residues. CDR3 amino acids: CASSLADRLLDTQYF. The DNA for the CDR3 is TGTGCCAGCAGCTTAGCCGACAGACTCCTAGATACGCAGTATTTT.

The chain carries TRBV29-1 and TRBJ2-7; D possibly corresponds to TRBD2 (5 bases). The V gene lost 2 bases and the J gene lost 6 bases, with 17 bases spanning the gap. CDR1 is SQVTM, CDR2 ANQGSEA, per germline. The CDR3 is made up of 14 amino acids. The CDR3 DNA reads TGCAGCGTTGAACTAGAGAAGGACTGGGGCGAGCAGTACTTC. Amino acid sequence: CSVELEKDWGEQYF.

The chain uses TRBV7-9 and TRBJ2-5; no clear D gene. The CDR3 runs to 14 residues. Germline V gives CDR1 SEHNR, CDR2 FQNEAQ (reference sequence). V was pared by 2 bases and J by 4 bases, with 11 bases between. CDR3 sequence (DNA): TGTGCCAGCAGCTTAACGACTCCCGGAGAGACCCAGTACTTC. This translates into CASSLTTPGETQYF.

The chain combines TRBV13 with TRBJ2-1, with D unclear. The length of the CDR3 is 12 residues. Germline V CDR1 and CDR2: PRHDT, FYEKMQ (reference sequence). V was trimmed by 2 bases and J by 5 bases, leaving 4 bases between them. The CDR3 spells CASSLRNNEQFF. DNA for the CDR3: TGTGCCAGCAGCTTAAGAAACAATGAGCAGTTCTTC.

This rearrangement joins TRBV27 to TRBJ1-1; D unresolved. This CDR3 is 15 amino acids long. In germline, CDR1 is MNHEY, CDR2 SMNVEV (reference sequence). Trimming took 0 bases from V and 1 from J, leaving 9 bases between them. CDR3 protein: CASSLSAGWNTEAFF. The CDR3 DNA reads as TGTGCCAGCAGTTTATCCGCGGGATGGAACACTGAAGCTTTCTTT.

The V gene is TRBV30, the J gene TRBJ2-6; D is unclear. CDR1 and CDR2 (germline): GTSNPN, SVGIG (reference sequence). The CDR3 covers 13 residues. V lost 2 bases and J 9 bases, leaving 11 bases between the germline ends. The CDR3 reads CAWSLSNYNVLTF. As DNA, the CDR3 is TGTGCCTGGAGTCTCTCTAATTACAACGTCCTGACTTTC. Drawing the rest from reference TRBV30 and TRBJ2-6, the complete variable domain is SQTIHQWPATLVQPVGSPLSLECTVEGTSNPNLYWYRQAAGRGLQLLFYSVGIGQISSEVPQNLSASRPQDRQFILSSKKLLLSDSGFYLCAWSLSNYNVLTFGAGSRLTVL.